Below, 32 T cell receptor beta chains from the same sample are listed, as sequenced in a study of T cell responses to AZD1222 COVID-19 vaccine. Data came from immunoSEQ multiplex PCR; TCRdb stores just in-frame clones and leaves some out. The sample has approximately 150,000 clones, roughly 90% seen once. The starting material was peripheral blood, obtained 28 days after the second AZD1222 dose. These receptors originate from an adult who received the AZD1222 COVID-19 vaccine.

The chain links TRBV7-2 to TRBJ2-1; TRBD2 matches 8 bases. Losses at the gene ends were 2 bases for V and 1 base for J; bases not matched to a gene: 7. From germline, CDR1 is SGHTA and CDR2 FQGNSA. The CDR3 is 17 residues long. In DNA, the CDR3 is TGTGCCAGCAGCTTATACCCCCCGGGGGGGTCCTACAATGAGCAGTTCTTC. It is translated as CASSLYPPGGSYNEQFF.

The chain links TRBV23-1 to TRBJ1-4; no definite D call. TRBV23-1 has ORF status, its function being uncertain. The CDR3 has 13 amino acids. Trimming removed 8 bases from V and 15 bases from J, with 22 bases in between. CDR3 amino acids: CASQDRFIGLLFF. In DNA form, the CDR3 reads TGCGCCAGCCAGGACCGATTCATTGGATTGTTGTTTTTT.

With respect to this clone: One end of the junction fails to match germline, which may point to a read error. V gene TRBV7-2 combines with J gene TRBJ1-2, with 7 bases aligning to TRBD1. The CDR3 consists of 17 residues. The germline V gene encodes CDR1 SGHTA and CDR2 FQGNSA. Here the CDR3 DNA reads TGTGCCAGCAACTTAATATTCTCCCCGGTACAGGGGTATGGCTACACCTTC. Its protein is CASNLIFSPVQGYGYTF.

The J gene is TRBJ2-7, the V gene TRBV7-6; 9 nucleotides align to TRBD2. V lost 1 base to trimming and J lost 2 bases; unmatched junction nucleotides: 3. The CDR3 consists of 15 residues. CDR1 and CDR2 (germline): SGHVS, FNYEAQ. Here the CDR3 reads CASSLGTSATYEQYF. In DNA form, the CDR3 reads TGTGCCAGCAGCTTAGGGACTAGCGCTACCTACGAGCAGTACTTC.

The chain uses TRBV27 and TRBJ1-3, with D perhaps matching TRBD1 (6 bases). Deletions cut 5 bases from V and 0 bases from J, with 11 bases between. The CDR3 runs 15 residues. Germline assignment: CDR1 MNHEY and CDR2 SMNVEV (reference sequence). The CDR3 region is CASSRDISSGNTIYF. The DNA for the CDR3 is TGTGCCAGCAGTAGGGACATAAGCTCTGGAAACACCATATATTTT.

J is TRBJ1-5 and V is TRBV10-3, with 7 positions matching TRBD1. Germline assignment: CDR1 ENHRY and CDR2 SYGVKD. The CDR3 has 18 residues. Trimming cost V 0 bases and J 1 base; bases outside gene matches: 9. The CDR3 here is CAISESGPGQRSNQPQHF. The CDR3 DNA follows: TGTGCCATCAGTGAGTCGGGACCGGGACAGCGAAGCAATCAGCCCCAGCATTTT.

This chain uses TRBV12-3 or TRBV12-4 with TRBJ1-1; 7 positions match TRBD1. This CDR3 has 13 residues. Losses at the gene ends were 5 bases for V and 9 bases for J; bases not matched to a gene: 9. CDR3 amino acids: CASSQRDSGQAFF. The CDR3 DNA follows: TGTGCCAGCAGTCAACGGGACAGCGGACAAGCTTTCTTT.

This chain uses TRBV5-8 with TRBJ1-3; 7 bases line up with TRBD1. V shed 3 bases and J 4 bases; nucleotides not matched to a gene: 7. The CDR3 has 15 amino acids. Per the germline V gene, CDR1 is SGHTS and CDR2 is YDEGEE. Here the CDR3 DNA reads TGTGCCAGCAGCTCGGGACAGCGGGAAGGAAACACCATATATTTT. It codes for CASSSGQREGNTIYF. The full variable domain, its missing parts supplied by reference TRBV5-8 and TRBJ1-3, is EAGVTQSPTHLIKTRGQQATLRCSPISGHTSVYWYQQALGLGLQFLLWYDEGEERNRGNFPPRFSGRQFPNYSSELNVNALELEDSALYLCASSSGQREGNTIYFGEGSWLTVV.

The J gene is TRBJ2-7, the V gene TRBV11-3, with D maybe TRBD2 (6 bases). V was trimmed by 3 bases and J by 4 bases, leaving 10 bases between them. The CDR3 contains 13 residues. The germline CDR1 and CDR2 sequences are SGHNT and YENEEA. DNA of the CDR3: TGTGCCAGCAGCTTTGGGGGAGGTTACGAGCAGTACTTC. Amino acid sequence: CASSFGGGYEQYF.

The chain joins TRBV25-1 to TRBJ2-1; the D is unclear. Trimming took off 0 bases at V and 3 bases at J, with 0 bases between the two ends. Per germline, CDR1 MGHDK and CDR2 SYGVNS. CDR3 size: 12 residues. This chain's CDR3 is CASSEYYNEQFF. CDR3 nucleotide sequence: TGTGCCAGCAGTGAATACTACAATGAGCAGTTCTTC.

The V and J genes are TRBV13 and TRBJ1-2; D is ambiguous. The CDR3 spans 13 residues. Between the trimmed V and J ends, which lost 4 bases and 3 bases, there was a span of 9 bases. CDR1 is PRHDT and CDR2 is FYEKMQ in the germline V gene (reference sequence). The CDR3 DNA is TGTGCCAGCAGCTCCTTGGACTACTATGGCTACACCTTC. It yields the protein CASSSLDYYGYTF.

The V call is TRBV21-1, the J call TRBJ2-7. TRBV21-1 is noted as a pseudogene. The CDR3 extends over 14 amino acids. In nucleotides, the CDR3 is TGTGCCAGCTGCCGGACGGACCCTGACTACGAGCAGTACTTC. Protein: CASCRTDPDYEQYF.

CDR3 in amino acids: CASSLFSANTEAFF. CDR3 nucleotide sequence: TGCGCCAGCAGCTTGTTCTCAGCGAACACTGAAGCTTTCTTT. The rearrangement links TRBV5-1 to TRBJ1-1; D is ambiguous. The ends were cut back, 1 base at V and 1 base at J, with 8 bases in the middle. Per the germline V gene, CDR1 is SGHRS and CDR2 is YFSETQ. The CDR3 spans 14 residues. Looking up the rest from reference TRBV5-1 and TRBJ1-1 gives the full variable domain: KAGVTQTPRYLIKTRGQQVTLSCSPISGHRSVSWYQQTPGQGLQFLFEYFSETQRNKGNFPGRFSGRQFSNSRSEMNVSTLELGDSALYLCASSLFSANTEAFFGQGTRLTVV.

This CDR3 reads CSASRQGAPNYGYTF. In DNA, the CDR3 is TGCAGTGCTAGTCGCCAGGGGGCCCCTAACTATGGCTACACCTTC. This chain uses TRBV20-1 with TRBJ1-2; TRBD1 matches 8 bases. Germline V lookup: CDR1 DFQATT, CDR2 SNEGSKA (reference sequence). This CDR3 contains 15 residues. Unmatched junction bases numbered 6, after V lost 3 bases and J lost 0 bases.

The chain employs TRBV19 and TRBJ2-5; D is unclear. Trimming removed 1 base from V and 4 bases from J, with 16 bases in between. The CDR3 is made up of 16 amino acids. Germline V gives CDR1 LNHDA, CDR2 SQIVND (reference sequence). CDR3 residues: CASSIGTSQRRETQYF. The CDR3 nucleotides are TGTGCCAGTAGTATAGGGACCTCCCAAAGGCGAGAGACCCAGTACTTC.

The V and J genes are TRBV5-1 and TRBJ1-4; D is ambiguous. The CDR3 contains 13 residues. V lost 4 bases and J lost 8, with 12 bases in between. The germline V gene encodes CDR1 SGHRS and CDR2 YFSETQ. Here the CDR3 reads CASSLPEREKLFF. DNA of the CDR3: TGCGCCAGCAGCCTGCCCGAGAGAGAAAAACTGTTTTTT.

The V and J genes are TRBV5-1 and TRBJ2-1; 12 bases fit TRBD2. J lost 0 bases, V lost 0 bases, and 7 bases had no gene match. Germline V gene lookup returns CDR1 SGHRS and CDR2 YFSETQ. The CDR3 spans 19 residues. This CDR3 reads CASSLDLTSGGSSYNEQFF. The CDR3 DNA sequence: TGCGCCAGCAGCTTGGATCTGACTAGCGGGGGTAGCTCCTACAATGAGCAGTTCTTC.

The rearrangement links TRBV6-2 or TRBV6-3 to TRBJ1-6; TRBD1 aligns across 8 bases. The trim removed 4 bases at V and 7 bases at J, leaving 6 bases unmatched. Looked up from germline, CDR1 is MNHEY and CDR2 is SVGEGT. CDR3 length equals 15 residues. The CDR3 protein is CASSSRDRRNSPLHF. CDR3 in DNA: TGTGCCAGCAGTTCCCGGGACAGGAGGAATTCACCCCTCCACTTT.

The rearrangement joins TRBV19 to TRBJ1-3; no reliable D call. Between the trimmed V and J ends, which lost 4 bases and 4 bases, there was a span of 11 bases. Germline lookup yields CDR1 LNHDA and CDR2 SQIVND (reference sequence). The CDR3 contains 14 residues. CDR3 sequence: CASSSPNRGNTIYF. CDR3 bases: TGTGCCAGTAGTAGCCCAAACAGAGGAAACACCATATATTTT.

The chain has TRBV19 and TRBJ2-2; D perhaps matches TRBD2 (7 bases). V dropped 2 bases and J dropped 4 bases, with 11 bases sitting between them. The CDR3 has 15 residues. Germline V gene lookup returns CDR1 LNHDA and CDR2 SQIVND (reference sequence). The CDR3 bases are TGTGCCAGTAGTATAAACAGGGAGGGCACCGGGGAGCTGTTTTTT. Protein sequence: CASSINREGTGELFF.

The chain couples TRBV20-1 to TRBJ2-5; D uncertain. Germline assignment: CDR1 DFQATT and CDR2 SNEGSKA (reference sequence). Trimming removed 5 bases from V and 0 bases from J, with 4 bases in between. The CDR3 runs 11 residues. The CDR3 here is CSAFHQETQYF. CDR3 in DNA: TGCAGTGCTTTCCACCAAGAGACCCAGTACTTC.

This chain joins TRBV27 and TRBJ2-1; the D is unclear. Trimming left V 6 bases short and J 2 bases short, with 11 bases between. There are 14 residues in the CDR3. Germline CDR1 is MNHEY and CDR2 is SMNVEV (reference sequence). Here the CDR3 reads CASRHTAAYNEQFF. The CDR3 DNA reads TGTGCCAGCAGACATACGGCGGCCTACAATGAGCAGTTCTTC.

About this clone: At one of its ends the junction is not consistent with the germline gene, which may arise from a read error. CDR3 region: CASSRTSGTYEQYF. The CDR3 coding sequence is TGTGCCAGCAGTCGGACTAGCGGTACCTACGAGCAGTACTTC. The chain recombines TRBV10-3 with TRBJ2-7, with TRBD2 matching over 10 bases. Germline V gene sequence: CDR1 ENHRY, CDR2 SYGVKD. This CDR3 region has 14 residues.

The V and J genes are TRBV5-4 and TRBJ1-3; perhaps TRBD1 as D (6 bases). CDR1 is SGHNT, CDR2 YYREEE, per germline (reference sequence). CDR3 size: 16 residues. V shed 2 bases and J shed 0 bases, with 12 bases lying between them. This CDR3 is CASSFGQTYSGNTIYF. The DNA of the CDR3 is TGTGCCAGCAGCTTTGGACAGACCTACTCTGGAAACACCATATATTTT.

DNA of the CDR3: TGTGCCAGCCAGCGAGAGTTCACCGGGGAGCTGTTTTTT. Translated: CASQREFTGELFF. The V gene is TRBV2, the J gene TRBJ2-2, with unresolved D. This CDR3 is built from 13 residues. V was shortened by 8 bases and J by 4 bases, with 11 bases between the two germline ends. Germline-derived CDR1 and CDR2 are SNHLY and FYNNEI.

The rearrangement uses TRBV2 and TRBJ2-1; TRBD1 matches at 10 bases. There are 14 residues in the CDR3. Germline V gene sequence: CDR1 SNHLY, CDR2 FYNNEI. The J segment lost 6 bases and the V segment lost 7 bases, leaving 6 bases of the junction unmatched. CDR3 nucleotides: TGTGCCAGCACTTGGGACAGGGGAGGCAATGAGCAGTTCTTC. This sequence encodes CASTWDRGGNEQFF.

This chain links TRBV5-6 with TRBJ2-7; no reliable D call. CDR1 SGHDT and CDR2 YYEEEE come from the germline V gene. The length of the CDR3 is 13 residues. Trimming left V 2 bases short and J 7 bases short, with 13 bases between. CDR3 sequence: CASSFLLGKEQYF. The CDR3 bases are TGTGCCAGCAGCTTTTTGCTGGGGAAGGAGCAGTACTTC.

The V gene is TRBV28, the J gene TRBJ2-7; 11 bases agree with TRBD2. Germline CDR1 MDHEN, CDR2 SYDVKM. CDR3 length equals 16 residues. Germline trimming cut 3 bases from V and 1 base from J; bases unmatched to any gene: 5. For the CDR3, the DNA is TGTGCCAGCAGTTTTTTCCCTAGCGGGAGGTCCTACGAGCAGTACTTC. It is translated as CASSFFPSGRSYEQYF. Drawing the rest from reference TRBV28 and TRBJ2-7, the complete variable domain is DVKVTQSSRYLVKRTGEKVFLECVQDMDHENMFWYRQDPGLGLRLIYFSYDVKMKEKGDIPEGYSVSREKKERFSLILESASTNQTSMYLCASSFFPSGRSYEQYFGPGTRLTVT.

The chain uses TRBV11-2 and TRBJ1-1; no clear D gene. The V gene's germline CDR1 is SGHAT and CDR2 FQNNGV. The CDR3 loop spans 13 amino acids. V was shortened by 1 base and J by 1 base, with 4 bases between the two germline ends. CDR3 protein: CASSLGGNTEAFF. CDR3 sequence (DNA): TGTGCCAGCAGCTTAGGTGGGAACACTGAAGCTTTCTTT.

CDR3 DNA sequence: TGTGCCAGCAGCCACTTAGACAGGGACCCTGAAGCTTTCTTT. Translated, it gives CASSHLDRDPEAFF. The chain is built from TRBV14 and TRBJ1-1; 7 bases map to TRBD1. The CDR3 runs to 14 residues. The ends lost 3 bases at V and 6 bases at J; junction bases unmatched: 7. Germline V CDR1 and CDR2: SGHDN, FVKESK.

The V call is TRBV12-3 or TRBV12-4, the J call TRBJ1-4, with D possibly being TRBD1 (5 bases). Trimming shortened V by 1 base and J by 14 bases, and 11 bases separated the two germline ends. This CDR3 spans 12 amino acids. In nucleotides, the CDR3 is TGTGCCAGCAGTTTAGGAGGGGTTGAGCTGTTTTTT. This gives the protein CASSLGGVELFF.

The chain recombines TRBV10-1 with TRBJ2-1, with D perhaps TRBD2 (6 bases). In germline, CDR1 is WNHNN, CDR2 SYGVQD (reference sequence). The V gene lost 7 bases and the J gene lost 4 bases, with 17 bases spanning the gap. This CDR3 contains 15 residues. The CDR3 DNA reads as TGCGCCAGCATGAAAAATTCGGCGGGATACAATGAGCAGTTCTTC. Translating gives CASMKNSAGYNEQFF.